Following are 29 T cell receptor beta chains from one sample sequenced in a study of regulatory T cells in long-lasting Graves disease. Arm-PCR with iRepertoire HTBI primers amplified the CDR3 regions for these TCR beta libraries. TCRdb ran MiXCR on the multiplex PCR reads and lists one entry per CDR3 protein. The sample includes more than 350,000 distinct CDR3 sequences, 20% to 25% seen only once; the top ten take roughly an eighth. Time point indicated: persistent/refractory GD, antithyroid drugs over 5 years with positive TRAb. Scientists built the TCR library using RNA that was extracted from PBMCs. Sequenced here: peripheral blood mononuclear cells (PBMCs), sampled when the disease was refractory, from a patient treated with antithyroid drugs. The receptors shown here come from a female donor with Graves disease.

In its sample, this clonotype was seen many times. Mismatch with germline at one junction end may stem from a read error. J is TRBJ2-7 and V is TRBV7-9; D gene unclear. The V gene's germline CDR1 is SEHNR and CDR2 FQNEAQ (reference sequence). The CDR3 covers 11 residues. In DNA, the CDR3 is TGTGCCAGCAGTTTAGAGAACGAGCAGTACTTC. It codes for CASSLENEQYF.

There are a few counts of this clonotype. Since a much larger clone is just one base distant, this may be a read error. The CDR3 nucleotides read TGTGCCAGCAGTCGAGCTAGGGGGGTCTATGGCTACACCTTC. It is translated as CASSRARGVYGYTF. This chain uses TRBV2 with TRBJ1-2; the D gene is possibly TRBD1 (6 bases). The CDR3 covers 14 residues. Germline loops: CDR1 SNHLY, CDR2 FYNNEI. Trimming pared 5 bases from V and 4 bases from J, leaving 14 bases between.

J is TRBJ1-5 and V is TRBV20-1; no firm D call. V was cut by 0 bases and J by 4 bases, with 10 bases left in between. The length of the CDR3 is 14 residues. The germline gives CDR1 DFQATT, CDR2 SNEGSKA (reference sequence). CDR3 bases: TGCAGTGCTAGAGATCTCACACCTAATCAGCCCCAGCATTTT. Translated: CSARDLTPNQPQHF.

In its sample, this clonotype was seen many times. The V gene is TRBV30, the J gene TRBJ2-5; D is uncertain. CDR3 length: 13 amino acids. Trimming took off 1 base at V and 2 bases at J, with 8 bases between the two ends. Germline values: CDR1 GTSNPN, CDR2 SVGIG (reference sequence). The CDR3 protein is CAWSGAGQETQYF. CDR3 in DNA: TGTGCCTGGAGTGGGGCAGGACAAGAGACCCAGTACTTC.

In the case of this clonotype: Germline and junction disagree at one end, which may indicate a read error. This chain joins TRBV5-1 and TRBJ2-1; 8 nucleotides line up with TRBD1. The CDR3 totals 14 residues. The germline V gene encodes CDR1 SGHRS and CDR2 YFSETQ. As DNA, the CDR3 is TGTGCCAGCAGCTCTTGGCAGGGGGCTCCACCTGCGTTCTTC. Its protein is CASSSWQGAPPAFF.

Concerning this clonotype: Since a much larger clone is just one base distant, this may be a read error. The genes are TRBV20-1 and TRBJ2-5; the D call may be TRBD1 or TRBD2 (5 bases each). The germline V gene encodes CDR1 DFQATT and CDR2 SNEGSKA (reference sequence). This CDR3 is built from 15 residues. The V gene lost 4 bases and the J gene lost 3 bases, with 18 bases spanning the gap. The CDR3 DNA reads as TGCAGTGCTAAGGGGACGGGGCCTAAAGAAGAGACCCAGTACTTC. Protein: CSAKGTGPKEETQYF.

This clonotype has ten or more counts. J is TRBJ2-5 and V is TRBV12-3 or TRBV12-4, with 8 bases aligning to TRBD1. The CDR3 extends over 16 amino acids. V was pared by 5 bases and J by 2 bases, with 10 bases of the junction left unmatched. The CDR3 sequence: CASSGVVGTGQETQYF. The DNA for the CDR3 is TGTGCCAGCAGTGGAGTGGTAGGGACAGGACAAGAGACCCAGTACTTC.

This clonotype was observed many times. The CDR3 loop is CASSLVRVQPQHF. In DNA, the CDR3 is TGTGCCAGCAGCTTAGTACGGGTTCAGCCCCAGCATTTT. The V gene is TRBV11-2, the J gene TRBJ1-5; D uncertain. The V and J ends lost 1 base and 6 bases respectively, with 7 bases between them. Germline loops: CDR1 SGHAT, CDR2 FQNNGV. The CDR3 has 13 amino acids.

This clonotype showed up just a few times. The CDR3 sequence: CSVTDRGGETQYF. CDR3 sequence (DNA): TGCAGCGTTACAGACAGGGGTGGCGAGACCCAGTACTTC. The rearrangement joins TRBV29-1 to TRBJ2-5, with 8 bases that match TRBD1. Germline-derived CDR1 and CDR2 are SQVTM and ANQGSEA. Trimming at V came to 5 bases and at J to 5 bases, leaving 7 bases not matched to a gene. CDR3 length: 13 amino acids.

There are many counts of this clonotype. The chain employs TRBV15 and TRBJ2-7; D not resolved. The CDR3 has 16 amino acids. Germline CDR1 reads LNHNV; CDR2 reads YYDKDF (reference sequence). With 3 bases removed from V and 6 bases from J, the gap between germline ends came to 21 bases. CDR3 coding DNA: TGTGCCACCAGCAGCTGGGATTGGTCCCACCCCGGCGAGCAGTACTTC. Its translation: CATSSWDWSHPGEQYF.

A few counts support this clonotype. This chain connects TRBV27 to TRBJ2-7, with a tentative D call TRBD2 (5 bases). The CDR3 loop spans 14 amino acids. With 9 bases removed from V and 1 base from J, the gap between germline ends came to 16 bases. Germline CDR1 is MNHEY and CDR2 is SMNVEV (reference sequence). The CDR3: CARETTTLSYEQYF. The CDR3 coding sequence is TGTGCCAGGGAGACGACTACTCTATCCTACGAGCAGTACTTC.

The chain has TRBV7-9 and TRBJ1-3, with unresolved D. Trimming shortened V by 4 bases and J by 8 bases, and 9 bases separated the two germline ends. This CDR3 is built from 12 residues. The germline gives CDR1 SEHNR, CDR2 FQNEAQ (reference sequence). The CDR3 DNA reads as TGTGCCAGCAGCTATACAAGTGACACCATATATTTT. The encoded protein is CASSYTSDTIYF.

The table lists this clonotype with many counts. The chain has TRBV6-1 and TRBJ2-7; D is ambiguous. V was cut by 1 base and J by 3 bases, with 13 bases left in between. This CDR3 comprises 15 residues. The germline CDR1 and CDR2 sequences are MNHNS and SASEGT. CDR3 sequence (DNA): TGTGCCAGCAGTGAAGAACGGATCACGAACTACGAGCAGTACTTC. This sequence encodes CASSEERITNYEQYF.

The chain is built from TRBV28 and TRBJ1-4; TRBD1 is a possible D gene (5 bases). This CDR3 spans 13 amino acids. Per the germline V gene, CDR1 is MDHEN and CDR2 is SYDVKM. Trimming pared 6 bases from V and 6 bases from J, leaving 11 bases between. DNA of the CDR3: TGTGCCAGCAGGGAGCAGGGTGATGAAAAACTGTTTTTT. Encoded protein: CASREQGDEKLFF.

Many counts were recorded for this clonotype. The V and J genes are TRBV2 and TRBJ1-1, with 9 positions matching TRBD1. The germline gives CDR1 SNHLY, CDR2 FYNNEI. The CDR3 loop spans 14 amino acids. After removal of 2 bases from V and 8 bases from J, the junction contained 6 bases not matched to a gene. CDR3 residues: CASSEPGQGSEAFF. CDR3 bases: TGTGCCAGCAGTGAACCGGGACAGGGATCGGAAGCTTTCTTT.

Comments on this clonotype: A much larger clone sits a single nucleotide away, making a read error possible. This sequence joins TRBV5-1 and TRBJ1-2; no clear D gene. Germline V gives CDR1 SGHRS, CDR2 YFSETQ. The length of the CDR3 is 14 residues. The CDR3 loop is CASSLAVQRYGYTF. In DNA, the CDR3 is TGTGCCAGCAGCTTGGCCGTACAACGCTATGGCTACACCTTC. The variable domain in full, with the rest retrieved from reference TRBV5-1 and TRBJ1-2, is KAGVTQTPRYLIKTRGQQVTLSCSPISGHRSVSWYQQTPGQGLQFLFEYFSETQRNKGNFPGRFSGRQFSNSRSEMNVSTLELGDSALYLCASSLAVQRYGYTFGSGTRLTVV.

Concerning this clonotype: One end of the junction fails to match germline, which may point to a read error. The CDR3 loop is CASKGGGDDNQSQHF. The DNA of the CDR3 is TGTGCCAGCAAGGGTGGCGGGGATGACAATCAGTCCCAGCATTTT. The V and J genes are TRBV6-2 or TRBV6-3 and TRBJ1-5, with unresolved D. The CDR3 runs 15 residues. Germline V CDR1 and CDR2: MNHEY, SVGEGT.

This clonotype has at least ten counts. The V gene is TRBV28, the J gene TRBJ2-7; no clear D gene. Trimming removed 5 bases from V and 2 bases from J, with 16 bases in between. This CDR3 region has 15 residues. CDR1 is MDHEN, CDR2 SYDVKM, per germline. The CDR3 sequence is CASSLGLWDPYEQYF. CDR3 DNA: TGTGCCAGCAGTCTAGGGCTTTGGGATCCCTACGAGCAGTACTTC. The variable domain in full, with the rest retrieved from reference TRBV28 and TRBJ2-7, is DVKVTQSSRYLVKRTGEKVFLECVQDMDHENMFWYRQDPGLGLRLIYFSYDVKMKEKGDIPEGYSVSREKKERFSLILESASTNQTSMYLCASSLGLWDPYEQYFGPGTRLTVT.

This clonotype was counted many times. This rearrangement joins TRBV28 to TRBJ1-6; the match to TRBD1 covers 9 bases. This CDR3 has 15 residues. Germline assignment: CDR1 MDHEN and CDR2 SYDVKM. Germline trimming cut 5 bases from V and 10 bases from J; bases unmatched to any gene: 9. The CDR3 loop reads CASSPQQGAGSPLHF. CDR3 nucleotides: TGTGCCAGCAGTCCCCAACAGGGGGCAGGGTCACCCCTCCACTTT.

V gene TRBV20-1 combines with J gene TRBJ1-1, with no clear D. CDR1 DFQATT and CDR2 SNEGSKA come from the germline V gene (reference sequence). Trimming took off 1 base at V and 2 bases at J, with 8 bases between the two ends. The CDR3 contains 13 residues. The CDR3 loop reads CSARVASNTEAFF. The DNA for the CDR3 is TGCAGTGCTAGAGTTGCATCCAACACTGAAGCTTTCTTT.

The chain links TRBV6-1 to TRBJ2-7; D is perhaps TRBD2 (5 bases). This CDR3 comprises 16 residues. Per germline, CDR1 MNHNS and CDR2 SASEGT. V was pared by 4 bases and J by 3 bases, with 19 bases between. CDR3 DNA: TGTGCCAGCAGTGCCAGCGACTATTGCCCTCTCTACGAGCAGTACTTC. This encodes CASSASDYCPLYEQYF.

On this clonotype itself: This may be a read error, as it is one base from a much larger clone. The conserved closing phenylalanine or tryptophan is absent in this CDR3, likely reflecting a read error. This chain uses TRBV28 with TRBJ2-7, with D possibly matching TRBD2 (6 bases). Germline values: CDR1 MDHEN, CDR2 SYDVKM. V lost 7 bases to trimming and J lost 3 bases, with 16 bases between them. The length of the CDR3 is 14 residues. CDR3 sequence reads: CASMIAAQNYEQYL. The CDR3 DNA follows: TGTGCCAGCATGATAGCGGCCCAGAACTACGAGCAGTACCTC.

The gene calls are TRBV7-9 and TRBJ2-7, with 11 bases matching TRBD2. Germline CDR1 and CDR2: SEHNR and FQNEAQ (reference sequence). This CDR3 region has 21 residues. V lost 0 bases, J lost 5 bases, and 21 bases stayed unmatched. CDR3 nucleotides: TGTGCCAGCAGCTTAGCGCTAGGGAGAATAAGCCTAGCGGGAGGTAGGGACGAGCAGTACTTC. Translation: CASSLALGRISLAGGRDEQYF.

This clonotype was observed a few times. The chain combines TRBV6-1 with TRBJ2-1, with D unresolved. CDR3 size: 10 residues. V lost 5 bases to trimming and J lost 9 bases, with 5 bases between them. The V gene's germline CDR1 is MNHNS and CDR2 SASEGT. The CDR3 DNA reads TGTGCCAGCAGTAAGGGTGAGCAGTTCTTC. Translating gives CASSKGEQFF.

The V and J genes are TRBV7-3 and TRBJ2-1, with TRBD2 matching over 14 bases. The CDR3 length is 16 residues. In germline, CDR1 is SGHTA, CDR2 FQGTGA. With 4 bases clipped from V and 9 bases from J, the junction kept 8 bases outside the gene matches. CDR3 nucleotide sequence: TGTGCCAGCAGCTCCACCGGGACTAGCGGGGGAGCTGAGCAGTTCTTC. Translating gives CASSSTGTSGGAEQFF.

This clonotype was seen at least ten times. V usage is TRBV27 and J usage is TRBJ2-7; D may be TRBD1 (5 bases). The CDR3 runs 13 residues. Trimming took off 1 base at V and 6 bases at J, with 10 bases between the two ends. Per germline, CDR1 MNHEY and CDR2 SMNVEV (reference sequence). The CDR3 here is CASSLWGGREQYF. The CDR3 DNA reads as TGTGCCAGCAGTTTATGGGGCGGTCGCGAGCAGTACTTC.

The rearrangement joins TRBV28 to TRBJ2-7; TRBD2 might be the D (6 bases). The CDR3 sequence is 14 residues long. V lost 6 bases and J 1 base, leaving 13 bases between the germline ends. Germline V CDR1 and CDR2: MDHEN, SYDVKM. As DNA, the CDR3 is TGTGCCAGCAGCACATCACGGGGGTCCTACGAGCAGTACTTC. Amino acids: CASSTSRGSYEQYF.

This clonotype was observed a single time. The V gene is TRBV19, the J gene TRBJ1-6, with D maybe TRBD1 (5 bases). The germline V gene encodes CDR1 LNHDA and CDR2 SQIVND (reference sequence). The CDR3 is 17 amino acids. The V and J ends lost 4 bases and 9 bases respectively, with 22 bases between them. CDR3 DNA: TGTGCCAGTAGTACACAGGTCCGAATGGGTGTTTCTTCACCCCTCCACTTT. Translated: CASSTQVRMGVSSPLHF.

This clonotype was found many times. This rearrangement joins TRBV12-3 or TRBV12-4 to TRBJ2-7; TRBD1 matches 8 bases. The CDR3 extends over 11 amino acids. The V segment lost 6 bases and the J segment 6 bases; nucleotides outside the gene matches: 1. The CDR3: CASRDRGEQYF. CDR3 in DNA: TGTGCCAGCAGAGACAGGGGCGAGCAGTACTTC.